A selection of T cell receptor beta chains follows, all from one sample in a study of shared clonotypes between healthy human individuals. The table came from immunoSEQ multiplex PCR; TCRdb's copy has only in-frame clones and leaves some out. Altogether roughly 2,000,000 clones are present, 85% to 95% being singletons, with the ten largest covering approximately 1.6%. The sequencing input was naive CD8+ T cells from PBMCs. The source is a man aged 18 to 30 in good health. Some clones in this sample may be carry-over from other donors' samples. The CDR3 runs from the conserved cysteine through the conserved F or W. The order of the fields is clone size, J gene, D gene, V gene, CDR3 protein, CDR3 DNA. A D gene is named only where the DNA matches it firmly. Not every row has a clone size; where given, it reads once, few, many or a size class.

clone_size: -
j_call: TRBJ2-3
d_call: TRBD1
v_call: TRBV6-1
cdr3_aa: CASSGGTVVRKTDTQYF
cdr3_nt: TGTGCCAGCAGTGGGGGGACAGTAGTCCGAAAGACAGATACGCAGTATTTT

clone_size: -
j_call: TRBJ1-1
d_call: -
v_call: TRBV7-3
cdr3_aa: CASSPGPSGTGNTEAFF
cdr3_nt: TGTGCCAGCAGCCCGGGGCCCTCCGGGACGGGGAACACTGAAGCTTTCTTT

clone_size: -
j_call: TRBJ1-2
d_call: -
v_call: TRBV21-1
cdr3_aa: CASSKPLASANYGYTF
cdr3_nt: TGTGCCAGCAGCAAGCCCCTCGCATCCGCTAACTATGGCTACACCTTC

clone_size: -
j_call: TRBJ1-1
d_call: -
v_call: TRBV27
cdr3_aa: CASSLIAGETTEAFF
cdr3_nt: TGTGCCAGCAGTTTAATTGCAGGGGAGACCACTGAAGCTTTCTTT

clone_size: -
j_call: TRBJ2-3
d_call: TRBD2
v_call: TRBV5-1
cdr3_aa: CASSLATSGRRGTDTQYF
cdr3_nt: TGCGCCAGCAGCTTGGCGACTAGCGGGAGGAGGGGCACAGATACGCAGTATTTT

clone_size: -
j_call: TRBJ2-7
d_call: TRBD2
v_call: TRBV5-6
cdr3_aa: CASSLAASGSRSYEQYF
cdr3_nt: TGTGCCAGCAGCTTGGCGGCTAGCGGGAGTCGGTCCTACGAGCAGTACTTC

clone_size: -
j_call: TRBJ2-5
d_call: -
v_call: TRBV9
cdr3_aa: CASSVYGLQETQYF
cdr3_nt: TGTGCCAGCAGCGTATACGGGTTACAAGAGACCCAGTACTTC

clone_size: -
j_call: TRBJ2-6
d_call: TRBD1
v_call: TRBV5-1
cdr3_aa: CASSPGQTNSGANVLTF
cdr3_nt: TGCGCCAGCAGCCCGGGACAGACAAATTCTGGGGCCAACGTCCTGACTTTC

clone_size: -
j_call: TRBJ2-7
d_call: -
v_call: TRBV6-6
cdr3_aa: CASSYSITSSYEQYF
cdr3_nt: TGTGCCAGCAGTTACTCGATCACCTCCTCCTACGAGCAGTACTTC

clone_size: -
j_call: TRBJ1-5
d_call: -
v_call: TRBV5-6
cdr3_aa: CASSLVGLNQPQHF
cdr3_nt: TGTGCCAGCAGCTTGGTAGGTTTAAATCAGCCCCAGCATTTT

clone_size: -
j_call: TRBJ2-7
d_call: TRBD1
v_call: TRBV5-6
cdr3_aa: CASSASGQGTYEQYF
cdr3_nt: TGTGCCAGCAGCGCCTCGGGACAGGGAACCTACGAGCAGTACTTC

clone_size: -
j_call: TRBJ2-1
d_call: -
v_call: TRBV27
cdr3_aa: CASSLTGGRNEQFF
cdr3_nt: TGTGCCAGCAGTTTGACCGGAGGTCGGAATGAGCAGTTCTTC

clone_size: -
j_call: TRBJ2-1
d_call: -
v_call: TRBV5-6
cdr3_aa: CASSYPLGRIYNEQFF
cdr3_nt: TGTGCCAGCAGCTACCCGTTGGGACGGATCTACAATGAGCAGTTCTTC

clone_size: -
j_call: TRBJ1-1
d_call: -
v_call: TRBV28
cdr3_aa: CASTPPWADTEAFF
cdr3_nt: TGTGCCAGCACCCCCCCGTGGGCGGACACTGAAGCTTTCTTT

clone_size: once
j_call: TRBJ2-1
d_call: -
v_call: TRBV29-1
cdr3_aa: CSVERALRTGVAGASNEQFF
cdr3_nt: TGCAGCGTTGAAAGGGCGTTGAGGACAGGTGTTGCGGGAGCAAGCAATGAGCAGTTCTTC

clone_size: -
j_call: TRBJ2-1
d_call: -
v_call: TRBV6-5
cdr3_aa: CASSYLPGPNEQFF
cdr3_nt: TGTGCCAGCAGTTACCTCCCGGGGCCCAATGAGCAGTTCTTC

clone_size: -
j_call: TRBJ1-5
d_call: -
v_call: TRBV28
cdr3_aa: CASSSLTVIWNNQPQHF
cdr3_nt: TGTGCCAGCAGTTCACTGACGGTCATTTGGAACAATCAGCCCCAGCATTTT